What follows are 5 T cell receptor beta chains derived from one specimen sequenced in a study of T cells after yellow fever vaccination. TCRdb itself ran the 5' RACE reads through MiXCR, one entry per CDR3 protein. Of a few hundred thousand distinct CDR3 sequences in the sample, 11% were seen once. The source was PBMCs, collected on the day of the first yellow fever vaccination. Every receptor here comes from a man aged 18 to 30 who received the YFV17D yellow fever vaccine.

The table lists this clonotype with a few counts. V is TRBV5-1 and J is TRBJ2-5, with 7 bases aligning to TRBD1. This CDR3 has 14 amino acids. The ends lost 8 bases at V and 3 bases at J; junction bases unmatched: 10. Germline-derived CDR1 and CDR2 are SGHRS and YFSETQ. CDR3 nucleotides: TGCGCCAGATTGACAGGGTTAGGGGAAGAGACCCAGTACTTC. Residues: CARLTGLGEETQYF.

This chain links TRBV7-9 with TRBJ1-5, with D possibly TRBD1 on 6 matching bases. The CDR3 has 15 residues. Germline-derived CDR1 and CDR2 are SEHNR and FQNEAQ (reference sequence). The ends were cut back, 4 bases at V and 7 bases at J, with 17 bases in the middle. As DNA, the CDR3 is TGTGCCAGCAGCTCCACCACAGGGACGGAACAGCCCCAGCATTTT. Translated: CASSSTTGTEQPQHF.

The genes are TRBV9 and TRBJ2-3, with 13 nucleotides matching TRBD2. This CDR3 contains 15 residues. V was pared by 3 bases and J by 5 bases, with 3 bases of the junction left unmatched. CDR1 is SGDLS and CDR2 is YYNGEE in the germline V gene. The chain's CDR3 is CASSAGLAGLDTQYF. DNA for the CDR3: TGTGCCAGCAGCGCGGGACTAGCGGGGCTAGATACGCAGTATTTT.

V usage is TRBV5-1 and J usage is TRBJ2-2; 11 nucleotides line up with TRBD2. The CDR3 sequence is 16 residues long. Germline V gene data show CDR1 as SGHRS and CDR2 as YFSETQ. Losses at the gene ends were 0 bases for V and 6 bases for J; bases not matched to a gene: 4. CDR3 loop: CASSLELAGVSGELFF. The CDR3 coding sequence is TGCGCCAGCAGCTTGGAACTAGCGGGGGTATCCGGGGAGCTGTTTTTT.

This clonotype was seen a few times. The chain combines TRBV4-2 with TRBJ2-1; 9 nucleotides line up with TRBD2. The ends lost 3 bases at V and 9 bases at J; junction bases unmatched: 12. The CDR3 contains 16 residues. CDR1 is LGHNA, CDR2 YNFKEQ, per germline. Written as DNA, the CDR3 is TGTGCCAGCAGCCAGGACTGGGCGGGGGGGCAGGCTGAGCAGTTCTTC. Its translation is CASSQDWAGGQAEQFF.